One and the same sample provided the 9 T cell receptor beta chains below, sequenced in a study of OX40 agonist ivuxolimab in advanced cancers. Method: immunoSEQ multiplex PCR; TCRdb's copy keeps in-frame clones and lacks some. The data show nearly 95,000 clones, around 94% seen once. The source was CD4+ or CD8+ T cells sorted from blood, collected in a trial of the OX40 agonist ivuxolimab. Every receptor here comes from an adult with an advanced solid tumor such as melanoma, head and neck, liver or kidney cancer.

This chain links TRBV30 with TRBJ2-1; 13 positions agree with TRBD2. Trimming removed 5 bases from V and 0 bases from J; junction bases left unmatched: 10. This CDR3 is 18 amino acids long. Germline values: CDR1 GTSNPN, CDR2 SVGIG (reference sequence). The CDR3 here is CAWSSLLAGGSSYNEQFF. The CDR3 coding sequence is TGTGCCTGGTCTTCGCTACTAGCGGGAGGGAGCTCCTACAATGAGCAGTTCTTC.

The CDR3 spells CASSPDKNQPQHF. The CDR3 coding sequence is TGTGCCAGCAGCCCGGACAAAAATCAGCCCCAGCATTTT. This chain uses TRBV7-9 with TRBJ1-5; D may be TRBD1 (5 bases). This CDR3 has 13 amino acids. Germline V gives CDR1 SEHNR, CDR2 FQNEAQ (reference sequence). The V gene lost 5 bases and the J gene lost 4 bases, with 9 bases spanning the gap.

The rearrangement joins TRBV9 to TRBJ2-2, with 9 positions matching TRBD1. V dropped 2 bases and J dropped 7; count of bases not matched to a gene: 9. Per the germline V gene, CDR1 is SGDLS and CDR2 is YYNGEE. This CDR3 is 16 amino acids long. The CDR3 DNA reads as TGTGCCAGCAGCGTTGCTGGACAGGGGCTCTACGGGGAGCTGTTTTTT. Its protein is CASSVAGQGLYGELFF.

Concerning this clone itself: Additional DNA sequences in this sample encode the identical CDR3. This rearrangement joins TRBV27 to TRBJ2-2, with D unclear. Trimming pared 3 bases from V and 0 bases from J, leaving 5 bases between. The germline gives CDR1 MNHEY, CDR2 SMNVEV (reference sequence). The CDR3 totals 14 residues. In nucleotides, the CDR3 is TGTGCCAGCAGTTTTTTTGCGAACACCGGGGAGCTGTTTTTT. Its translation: CASSFFANTGELFF.

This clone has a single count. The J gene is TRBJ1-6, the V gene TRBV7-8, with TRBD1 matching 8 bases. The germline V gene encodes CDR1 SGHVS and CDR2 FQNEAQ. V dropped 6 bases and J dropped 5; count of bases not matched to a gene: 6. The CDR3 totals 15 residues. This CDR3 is CASSPRTGNNSPLHF. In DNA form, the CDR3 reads TGTGCCAGCAGTCCCCGGACAGGGAATAATTCACCCCTCCACTTT.

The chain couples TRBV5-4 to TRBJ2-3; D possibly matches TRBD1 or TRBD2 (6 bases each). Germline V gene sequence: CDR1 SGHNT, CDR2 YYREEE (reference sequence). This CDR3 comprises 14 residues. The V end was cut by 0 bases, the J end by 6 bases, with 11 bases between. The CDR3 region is CASSLGRGSDTQYF. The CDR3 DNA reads TGTGCCAGCAGCTTGGGGAGGGGGTCGGATACGCAGTATTTT. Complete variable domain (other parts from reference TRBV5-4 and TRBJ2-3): ETGVTQSPTHLIKTRGQQVTLRCSSQSGHNTVSWYQQALGQGPQFIFQYYREEENGRGNFPPRFSGLQFPNYSSELNVNALELDDSALYLCASSLGRGSDTQYFGPGTRLTVL.

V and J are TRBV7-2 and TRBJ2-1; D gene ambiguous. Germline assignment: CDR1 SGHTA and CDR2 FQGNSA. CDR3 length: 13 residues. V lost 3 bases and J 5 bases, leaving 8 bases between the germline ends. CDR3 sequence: CASSFVLHNEQFF. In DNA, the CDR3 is TGTGCCAGCAGCTTCGTACTTCACAATGAGCAGTTCTTC.

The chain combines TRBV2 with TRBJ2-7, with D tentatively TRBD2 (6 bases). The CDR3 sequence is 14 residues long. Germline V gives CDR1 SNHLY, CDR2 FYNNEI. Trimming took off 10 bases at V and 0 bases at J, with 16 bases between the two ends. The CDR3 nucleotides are TGTGCCATTTGTGGTGCGGGGAGCTCCTACGAGCAGTACTTC. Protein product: CAICGAGSSYEQYF.

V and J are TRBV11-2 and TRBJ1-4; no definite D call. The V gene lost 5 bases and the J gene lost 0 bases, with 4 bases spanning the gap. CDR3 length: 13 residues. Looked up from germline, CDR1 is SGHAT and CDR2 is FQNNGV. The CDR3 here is CASSPATNEKLFF. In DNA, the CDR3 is TGTGCCAGCAGCCCTGCAACTAATGAAAAACTGTTTTTT.